The 23 T cell receptor beta chains below all came from one sample that was sequenced in a study of T cell repertoires in cytomegalovirus infection. MiXCR, run by TCRdb on the reads, gives a single entry per CDR3 protein. The table has approximately 700,000 distinct CDR3 sequences, 35% to 40% seen once. Sequenced: PBMCs. Receptors originate from a human donor in good health (CMV status not recorded). Some clones in this sample may be carry-over from other donors' samples.

The gene calls are TRBV7-8 and TRBJ2-7; D is ambiguous. The CDR3 is made up of 14 amino acids. Germline CDR1 SGHVS, CDR2 FQNEAQ. Trimming removed 5 bases at V and 4 bases at J, with 15 bases between. DNA for the CDR3: TGTGCCAGCAGCCAAAGGACCCGCTCGTACGAGCAGTACTTC. Its translation: CASSQRTRSYEQYF.

The V call is TRBV7-2, the J call TRBJ2-7, with 10 bases identical to TRBD2. The V segment lost 0 bases and the J segment 9 bases; nucleotides outside the gene matches: 11. This CDR3 region has 16 residues. Germline-derived CDR1 and CDR2 are SGHTA and FQGNSA. CDR3 residues: CASSLAPLAGEVVQYF. In DNA, the CDR3 is TGTGCCAGCAGCTTAGCGCCGCTAGCGGGAGAGGTGGTGCAGTACTTC.

This clonotype appeared a few times. This chain links TRBV4-2 with TRBJ2-7, with TRBD2 identical over 7 bases. The germline V gene encodes CDR1 LGHNA and CDR2 YNFKEQ. The CDR3 sequence is 15 residues long. After removal of 3 bases from V and 4 bases from J, the junction contained 9 bases not matched to a gene. The CDR3 region is CASSHGRESRYEQYF. CDR3 bases: TGTGCCAGCAGCCATGGGCGGGAGTCGAGATACGAGCAGTACTTC.

This clonotype showed up just a few times. V usage is TRBV25-1 and J usage is TRBJ2-1; the D gene could be TRBD1 or TRBD2 (5 bases each). V was trimmed by 6 bases and J by 5 bases, leaving 14 bases between them. Germline V gives CDR1 MGHDK, CDR2 SYGVNS. This CDR3 has 14 residues. CDR3 amino acids: CASRQPGPNNEQFF. CDR3 sequence (DNA): TGTGCCAGCAGGCAACCGGGACCTAACAATGAGCAGTTCTTC.

The table lists this clonotype with a few counts. The rearrangement uses TRBV10-3 and TRBJ2-5; tentatively, D is TRBD1 (6 bases). The CDR3 is 14 amino acids. V lost 4 bases and J lost 1, with 10 bases in between. Looked up from germline, CDR1 is ENHRY and CDR2 is SYGVKD. CDR3 nucleotide sequence: TGTGCCATCAGTGGGACACAGGGCCAAGAGACCCAGTACTTC. Translation: CAISGTQGQETQYF.

The genes are TRBV7-6 and TRBJ1-1; D is unclear. Germline CDR1 SGHVS, CDR2 FNYEAQ. The CDR3 spans 15 residues. The V gene lost 0 bases and the J gene lost 5 bases, with 13 bases spanning the gap. CDR3: CASSLAGGSVTEAFF. The CDR3 region has the DNA TGTGCCAGCAGCTTAGCGGGAGGGAGTGTGACTGAAGCTTTCTTT.

This clonotype has ten or more counts. The chain couples TRBV12-3 or TRBV12-4 to TRBJ1-6; a weak D match, TRBD1 (5 bases). V was pared by 4 bases and J by 0 bases, with 16 bases between. This CDR3 comprises 18 residues. CDR3 in amino acids: CASSSPKQVLSYNSPLHF. The CDR3 region has the DNA TGTGCCAGCAGTTCCCCTAAACAGGTTCTCTCCTATAATTCACCCCTCCACTTT.

The CDR3 here is CSAISRDSTEAFF. The CDR3 DNA follows: TGCAGTGCTATCTCCAGGGATAGCACTGAAGCTTTCTTT. The chain couples TRBV20-1 to TRBJ1-1, with a weak D call TRBD1 (5 bases). CDR3 size: 13 residues. Trimming shortened V by 4 bases and J by 4 bases, and 13 bases separated the two germline ends. Germline CDR1 is DFQATT and CDR2 is SNEGSKA (reference sequence).

The chain uses TRBV6-1 and TRBJ2-5; 9 nucleotides match TRBD1. V was pared by 6 bases and J by 5 bases, with 4 bases of the junction left unmatched. The CDR3 covers 13 residues. CDR1 is MNHNS and CDR2 is SASEGT in the germline V gene. The CDR3 nucleotides read TGTGCCAGCAGACTGACAGGGGGGGAGACCCAGTACTTC. Its protein product is CASRLTGGETQYF.

This clonotype has a count of ten or more. Written as DNA, the CDR3 is TGCAGTGCTAAACAGGGGTCCTATGGCTACACCTTC. This gives the protein CSAKQGSYGYTF. V is TRBV20-1 and J is TRBJ1-2; 7 bases match TRBD1. The junction had 3 bases not matched to a gene; V was cut back by 4 bases and J by 4 bases. This CDR3 contains 12 residues. Per germline, CDR1 DFQATT and CDR2 SNEGSKA (reference sequence).

This clonotype was detected once. This CDR3 is missing its conserved last phenylalanine or tryptophan, likely due to a read error. The V gene is TRBV7-9, the J gene TRBJ2-4; 9 bases line up with TRBD1. Germline CDR1 is SEHNR and CDR2 is FQNEAQ (reference sequence). The V gene end was trimmed by 3 bases and the J gene end by 8 bases; junction bases not matched to a gene: 5. This CDR3 contains 14 residues. CDR3 region: CASSFSGTGHIQYL. The CDR3 DNA reads TGTGCCAGCAGCTTTTCCGGGACAGGGCACATTCAGTACTTA.

This clonotype was counted between two and nine times. J is TRBJ2-7 and V is TRBV28; perhaps D is TRBD1 or TRBD2 (6 bases each). Looked up from germline, CDR1 is MDHEN and CDR2 is SYDVKM. The V gene lost 6 bases and the J gene lost 5 bases, with 20 bases spanning the gap. This CDR3 is 15 amino acids long. The DNA of the CDR3 is TGTGCCAGCAGACCCCCGCCGGGGGCATGGGACGAGCAGTACTTC. Its translation: CASRPPPGAWDEQYF.

This clonotype was detected a few times. This chain joins TRBV5-6 and TRBJ2-7; TRBD1 aligns across 7 bases. Germline CDR1 reads SGHDT; CDR2 reads YYEEEE. J lost 3 bases, V lost 4 bases, and 13 bases had no gene match. The CDR3 consists of 16 residues. The CDR3 spells CASSTQGQLIVYEQYF. CDR3 coding DNA: TGTGCCAGCAGCACCCAGGGACAGCTTATAGTCTACGAGCAGTACTTC.

This clonotype has a count of ten or more. The genes are TRBV7-4 and TRBJ2-7; D gene ambiguous. The V and J ends lost 10 bases and 3 bases respectively, with 10 bases between them. Germline assignment: CDR1 SGHVT and CDR2 SQSDAQ. The CDR3 contains 11 residues. DNA for the CDR3: TGTGCCACCCTCCCTTTCTACGAGCAGTACTTC. Translating it yields CATLPFYEQYF.

This clonotype was seen ten or more times. V gene TRBV7-8 combines with J gene TRBJ1-1; D perhaps matches TRBD1 (6 bases). Germline CDR1 is SGHVS and CDR2 is FQNEAQ. Trimming left V 5 bases short and J 0 bases short, with 16 bases between. This CDR3 comprises 16 residues. The CDR3 bases are TGTGCCAGCAGCCCTGCCACAGGGATTATGAACACTGAAGCTTTCTTT. Amino acid sequence: CASSPATGIMNTEAFF.

This chain uses TRBV23-1 with TRBJ2-6; no firm D call. TRBV23-1 is identified as an open reading frame with a role that is uncertain. V shed 3 bases and J shed 1 base, with 13 bases lying between them. The CDR3 runs to 17 residues. The CDR3 reads CASSHPRVESGANVLTF. The CDR3, as DNA: TGCGCCAGCAGTCATCCGAGAGTCGAATCTGGGGCCAACGTCCTGACTTTC.

The genes are TRBV19 and TRBJ2-2, with TRBD2 matching over 15 bases. CDR1 and CDR2 from the germline V gene are LNHDA and SQIVND (reference sequence). This CDR3 is built from 20 residues. The V gene end was trimmed by 2 bases and the J gene end by 0 bases; junction bases not matched to a gene: 7. Here the CDR3 DNA reads TGTGCCAGTAGTATAACTGGGACTAGCGGGGGGTTCGCGAACACCGGGGAGCTGTTTTTT. This gives the protein CASSITGTSGGFANTGELFF.

The V call is TRBV27, the J call TRBJ2-7; D not resolved. Trimming took off 7 bases at V and 7 bases at J, with 11 bases between the two ends. Germline loops: CDR1 MNHEY, CDR2 SMNVEV (reference sequence). This CDR3 comprises 11 residues. The CDR3 sequence: CASTWGEEQYF. Written as DNA, the CDR3 is TGTGCCAGCACTTGGGGTGAAGAGCAGTACTTC.

There are a few counts of this clonotype. The V call is TRBV28, the J call TRBJ2-7; TRBD2 matches 8 bases. CDR1 MDHEN and CDR2 SYDVKM come from the germline V gene. The CDR3 loop spans 14 amino acids. J lost 7 bases, V lost 5 bases, and 10 bases had no gene match. The CDR3 DNA follows: TGTGCCAGCAGTCCGGCGGGAGGAGGTCGGGAGCAGTACTTC. This encodes CASSPAGGGREQYF.

In regard to this clonotype: A much larger clone differs by one base, so this may be a read error. This chain uses TRBV6-2 or TRBV6-3 with TRBJ1-5; D uncertain. Germline CDR1 and CDR2: MNHEY and SVGEGT. The ends were cut back, 4 bases at V and 4 bases at J, with 14 bases in the middle. This CDR3 has 15 amino acids. CDR3 bases: TGTGCCAGCAGTTCTCACGCCGCTGTTAATCAGCCCCAGCATTTT. Encoded protein: CASSSHAAVNQPQHF.

This chain links TRBV18 with TRBJ2-7; the D gene is possibly TRBD1 (5 bases). The CDR3 sequence is 15 residues long. V lost 5 bases and J lost 5, with 19 bases in between. Germline CDR1 reads KGHSH; CDR2 reads LQKENI. The CDR3 coding sequence is TGTGCCAGCTCATCCACCCCAGGGTCTCTCGACGAGCAGTACTTC. It translates to CASSSTPGSLDEQYF.

This clonotype was observed a few times. The V call is TRBV28, the J call TRBJ1-1, with D maybe TRBD1 (5 bases). With 2 bases removed from V and 9 bases from J, the gap between germline ends came to 16 bases. Looked up from germline, CDR1 is MDHEN and CDR2 is SYDVKM. CDR3 length equals 14 residues. CDR3 nucleotide sequence: TGTGCCAGCAGTTTAGAGGGGTCGAGGGCCAAAGCTTTCTTT. Encoded protein: CASSLEGSRAKAFF. Full variable domain (outside the CDR3, taken from reference TRBV28 and TRBJ1-1): DVKVTQSSRYLVKRTGEKVFLECVQDMDHENMFWYRQDPGLGLRLIYFSYDVKMKEKGDIPEGYSVSREKKERFSLILESASTNQTSMYLCASSLEGSRAKAFFGQGTRLTVV.

This clonotype was observed many times. The V call is TRBV7-6, the J call TRBJ2-2, with TRBD2 matching over 8 bases. V trimming: 2 bases; J trimming: 1 base; junction bases outside the gene matches: 6. The CDR3 runs 17 residues. CDR1 is SGHVS, CDR2 FNYEAQ, per germline. CDR3 protein: CASSLPRGGENTGELFF. CDR3 sequence (DNA): TGTGCCAGCAGCTTACCCCGGGGGGGAGAGAACACCGGGGAGCTGTTTTTT.